This passage covers 30 T cell receptor beta chains from one sample sequenced in a study of T cells in Graves' hyperthyroidism and ophthalmopathy. Amplification targeted TCR beta CDR3 regions from RNA transcripts. Primed by the HTBI set, a first-round RT-PCR was run on the TCR CDR3. TCRdb itself ran the multiplex PCR reads through MiXCR, one entry per CDR3 protein. The data contain 300,000 to 400,000 distinct CDR3 sequences, approximately 15% of them singletons. The sample taken for sequencing was blood. The receptors were sampled from a woman aged 25 to 39 with Graves' hyperthyroidism.

This clonotype was detected once. A much larger clone sits a single nucleotide away, making a read error possible. V gene TRBV27 combines with J gene TRBJ1-5; maybe TRBD1 (6 bases). Per germline, CDR1 MNHEY and CDR2 SMNVEV (reference sequence). The CDR3 is 18 amino acids. V lost 4 bases and J 6 bases, leaving 25 bases between the germline ends. CDR3 coding DNA: TGTGCCAGCAGTTGCCCCGGGTCAGGGGATTTTTTACGTCAGCCCCAGCATTTT. Translation: CASSCPGSGDFLRQPQHF.

This clonotype was counted between two and nine times. V is TRBV19 and J is TRBJ2-1; 11 positions match TRBD2. Germline loops: CDR1 LNHDA, CDR2 SQIVND (reference sequence). This CDR3 comprises 15 residues. V was clipped by 4 bases and J by 9 bases; unmatched bases: 8. CDR3 sequence (DNA): TGTGCCAGTAGTACGACTAGCGGGATTAGGGGTGAGCAGTTCTTC. The encoded protein is CASSTTSGIRGEQFF.

In its sample, this clonotype was seen many times. The V call is TRBV20-1, the J call TRBJ2-5; no firm D call. From germline, CDR1 is DFQATT and CDR2 SNEGSKA (reference sequence). V lost 2 bases and J 5 bases, leaving 15 bases between the germline ends. The CDR3 runs 14 residues. The CDR3 protein is CSARKGPPSETQYF. For the CDR3, the DNA is TGCAGTGCTAGAAAAGGCCCACCCTCGGAGACCCAGTACTTC.

The sample holds a few counts of this clonotype. The rearrangement links TRBV24-1 to TRBJ2-2; D unclear. Germline CDR1 KGHDR, CDR2 SFDVKD. There are 12 residues in the CDR3. With 3 bases removed from V and 3 bases from J, the gap between germline ends came to 1 base. The CDR3: CATSDDTGELFF. For the CDR3, the DNA is TGTGCCACCAGTGATGACACCGGGGAGCTGTTTTTT.

The chain has TRBV7-9 and TRBJ1-5; unclear D gene. Germline-derived CDR1 and CDR2 are SEHNR and FQNEAQ (reference sequence). Trimming pared 1 base from V and 4 bases from J, leaving 8 bases between. This CDR3 region has 14 residues. CDR3 in DNA: TGTGCCAGCAGCTTAGGGAAAGAAAATCAGCCCCAGCATTTT. Residues: CASSLGKENQPQHF.

The genes are TRBV6-6 and TRBJ1-4; 10 positions match TRBD1. This CDR3 contains 17 residues. The germline gives CDR1 MNHNY, CDR2 SVGAGI (reference sequence). V lost 2 bases to trimming and J lost 8 bases; unmatched junction nucleotides: 11. The CDR3 DNA sequence: TGTGCCAGCAGTTACCGCGTATGGACAGGGGGATTCGAAAAACTGTTTTTT. Protein product: CASSYRVWTGGFEKLFF.

This clonotype occurred many times. This chain joins TRBV7-9 and TRBJ2-7; TRBD2 matches 8 bases. Losses at the gene ends were 5 bases for V and 2 bases for J; bases not matched to a gene: 5. The CDR3 is 14 residues long. CDR1 is SEHNR, CDR2 FQNEAQ, per germline (reference sequence). The CDR3 reads CASSPTGGTYEQYF. The CDR3 DNA reads as TGTGCCAGCAGCCCGACGGGGGGGACCTACGAGCAGTACTTC.

This clonotype was found many times. This sequence joins TRBV11-2 and TRBJ2-2; D may be TRBD2 (5 bases). Germline V gene sequence: CDR1 SGHAT, CDR2 FQNNGV. V was cut by 3 bases and J by 6 bases, with 14 bases left in between. CDR3 length: 15 amino acids. The CDR3 loop is CASSFGVVKAGELFF. The CDR3 DNA is TGTGCCAGCAGCTTCGGGGTAGTGAAAGCCGGGGAGCTGTTTTTT.

A few counts support this clonotype. This chain uses TRBV27 with TRBJ1-3; D is ambiguous. Trimming removed 3 bases at V and 0 bases at J, with 6 bases between. The CDR3 runs to 14 residues. Germline CDR1 MNHEY, CDR2 SMNVEV (reference sequence). CDR3 bases: TGTGCCAGCAGTTTTCCGAACTCTGGAAACACCATATATTTT. Translation gives CASSFPNSGNTIYF.

Regarding this clonotype: A much more abundant neighbour one base away suggests this may be a read error. The CDR3 region is CASSLAGLSYEQYF. The CDR3 DNA reads TGTGCCAGCAGTTTAGCGGGGCTCTCCTACGAGCAGTACTTC. The rearrangement links TRBV6-5 to TRBJ2-7; 8 bases fit TRBD2. Germline-derived CDR1 and CDR2 are MNHEY and SVGAGI. The trim removed 4 bases at V and 0 bases at J, leaving 2 bases unmatched. CDR3 length: 14 residues.

In this sample, this clonotype turned up a few times. The chain combines TRBV27 with TRBJ2-6; the D gene is possibly TRBD2 (6 bases). Germline loops: CDR1 MNHEY, CDR2 SMNVEV (reference sequence). The ends were cut back, 10 bases at V and 9 bases at J, with 16 bases in the middle. CDR3 length: 13 amino acids. The DNA for the CDR3 is TGTGCCACCTCGCGGGGTTCACTCAACGTCCTGACTTTC. It is translated as CATSRGSLNVLTF.

This clonotype was counted many times. The chain recombines TRBV20-1 with TRBJ2-1; 7 bases map to TRBD2. CDR3 length: 14 residues. Germline V gene data show CDR1 as DFQATT and CDR2 as SNEGSKA (reference sequence). The V and J ends lost 0 bases and 10 bases, in that order; junction bases with no gene match: 9. CDR3 bases: TGCAGTGCTAGAGACGTAGGCGGGAGTTGGGAGCAGTTCTTC. It specifies CSARDVGGSWEQFF.

This clonotype was seen ten or more times. The gene calls are TRBV18 and TRBJ1-5, with D possibly being TRBD1 (6 bases). The length of the CDR3 is 16 residues. The germline CDR1 and CDR2 sequences are KGHSH and LQKENI. V lost 6 bases to trimming and J lost 7 bases, with 22 bases between them. DNA for the CDR3: TGTGCCAGCTCCCCAAGGGGGGGGCGCACAGGCCAGCCCCAGCATTTT. It translates to CASSPRGGRTGQPQHF.

This clonotype turned up a few times. The chain recombines TRBV2 with TRBJ2-2, with 8 bases lining up with TRBD1. The CDR3 sequence is 15 residues long. Unmatched junction bases numbered 7, after V lost 3 bases and J lost 7 bases. The germline V gene encodes CDR1 SNHLY and CDR2 FYNNEI. CDR3 residues: CASSDQGAFGGELFF. The DNA of the CDR3 is TGTGCCAGCAGTGACCAGGGGGCTTTTGGCGGGGAGCTGTTTTTT.

The chain is built from TRBV20-1 and TRBJ2-7; either TRBD1 or TRBD2 may fit D (7 bases each). The V end was cut by 4 bases, the J end by 1 base, with 26 bases between. Germline CDR1 reads DFQATT; CDR2 reads SNEGSKA (reference sequence). CDR3 length: 18 amino acids. Here the CDR3 DNA reads TGCAGTGCTAACCCCCGGACAGGTTTGGCTAGCGGTTCCTACGAGCAGTACTTC. Amino acid sequence: CSANPRTGLASGSYEQYF.

The sample holds a few counts of this clonotype. The chain links TRBV6-1 to TRBJ1-4, with D unclear. Germline CDR1 and CDR2: MNHNS and SASEGT. The CDR3 is 13 amino acids. Trimming pared 6 bases from V and 7 bases from J, leaving 12 bases between. In DNA form, the CDR3 reads TGTGCCAGCAGAATCCAACTCGGTGAAAAACTGTTTTTT. Translation gives CASRIQLGEKLFF.

J is TRBJ2-1 and V is TRBV27; D possibly corresponds to TRBD2 (6 bases). The ends were cut back, 6 bases at V and 4 bases at J, with 7 bases in the middle. The CDR3 extends over 12 amino acids. CDR1 is MNHEY and CDR2 is SMNVEV in the germline V gene (reference sequence). The CDR3 here is CASRLAYNEQFF. The CDR3 coding sequence is TGTGCCAGCAGGCTAGCGTACAATGAGCAGTTCTTC.

This rearrangement joins TRBV29-1 to TRBJ1-1; 7 nucleotides line up with TRBD1. The CDR3 has 14 amino acids. V lost 7 bases and J lost 7; bases outside the gene matches: 15. CDR1 is SQVTM and CDR2 is ANQGSEA in the germline V gene. The CDR3 here is CSAPDFRTGGEAFF. The DNA for the CDR3 is TGCAGCGCCCCCGATTTCCGGACAGGAGGTGAAGCTTTCTTT. The whole variable domain, remainder taken from reference TRBV29-1 and TRBJ1-1, is SAVISQKPSRDICQRGTSLTIQCQVDSQVTMMFWYRQQPGQSLTLIATANQGSEATYESGFVIDKFPISRPNLTFSTLTVSNMSPEDSSIYLCSAPDFRTGGEAFFGQGTRLTVV.

This clonotype was picked up many times. The V gene is TRBV7-2, the J gene TRBJ1-2; D ambiguous. Trimming removed 5 bases at V and 6 bases at J, with 13 bases between. There are 13 residues in the CDR3. CDR1 is SGHTA, CDR2 FQGNSA, per germline. CDR3 region: CASSPYIVNGYTF. Here the CDR3 DNA reads TGTGCCAGCAGCCCATACATCGTTAATGGCTACACCTTC. The full variable domain, in which reference TRBV7-2 and TRBJ1-2 provide the parts outside the CDR3, is GAGVSQSPSNKVTEKGKDVELRCDPISGHTALYWYRQSLGQGLEFLIYFQGNSAPDKSGLPSDRFSAERTGGSVSTLTIQRTQQEDSAVYLCASSPYIVNGYTFGSGTRLTVV.

At least ten counts were recorded for this clonotype. V usage is TRBV5-8 and J usage is TRBJ1-2; D gene unclear. There are 11 residues in the CDR3. Germline V gives CDR1 SGHTS, CDR2 YDEGEE. The germline V and J ends were trimmed by 3 bases and 8 bases, with 8 bases remaining between them. CDR3 protein: CASSWTVGYTF. CDR3 nucleotide sequence: TGTGCCAGCAGCTGGACGGTCGGCTACACCTTC.

This clonotype has a handful of counts. The V call is TRBV5-6, the J call TRBJ2-6; 8 nucleotides agree with TRBD1. V was clipped by 3 bases and J by 4 bases; unmatched bases: 6. CDR3 length equals 16 residues. Germline CDR1 SGHDT, CDR2 YYEEEE. CDR3 sequence: CASSWGQVLGANVLTF. Here the CDR3 DNA reads TGTGCCAGCAGCTGGGGACAGGTTCTAGGGGCCAACGTCCTGACTTTC.

This chain connects TRBV28 to TRBJ1-5; 8 positions match TRBD1. This CDR3 comprises 16 residues. Unmatched junction bases numbered 8, after V lost 5 bases and J lost 2 bases. The germline CDR1 and CDR2 sequences are MDHEN and SYDVKM. CDR3 loop: CASSLQGAGGNQPQHF. The CDR3 DNA follows: TGTGCCAGCAGTCTCCAGGGGGCCGGGGGCAATCAGCCCCAGCATTTT.

This clonotype was counted ten times or more. CDR3 amino acids: CASSPGSGSYEQYF. The CDR3 coding sequence is TGTGCCAGCAGCCCGGGAAGCGGGTCCTACGAGCAGTACTTC. This chain joins TRBV11-1 and TRBJ2-7; possibly TRBD2 for D (6 bases). Germline V CDR1 and CDR2: SGHAT, FQDESV (reference sequence). The V gene lost 5 bases and the J gene lost 1 base, with 12 bases spanning the gap. The CDR3 sequence is 14 residues long. The full variable domain, rest sourced from reference TRBV11-1 and TRBJ2-7, is EAEVAQSPRYKITEKSQAVAFWCDPISGHATLYWYRQILGQGPELLVQFQDESVVDDSQLPKDRFSAERLKGVDSTLKIQPAELGDSAMYLCASSPGSGSYEQYFGPGTRLTVT.

The V gene is TRBV19, the J gene TRBJ2-1; no clear D. V gave up 5 bases and J gave up 10 bases, with 9 bases separating them. Germline loops: CDR1 LNHDA, CDR2 SQIVND (reference sequence). This CDR3 region has 11 residues. CDR3 sequence: CASSFLKEQFF. The CDR3, as DNA: TGTGCCAGTAGTTTCCTCAAGGAGCAGTTCTTC.

This clonotype has at least ten counts. The J gene is TRBJ1-1, the V gene TRBV19; D unresolved. The germline V and J ends were trimmed by 8 bases and 1 base, with 8 bases remaining between them. The CDR3 contains 12 residues. Germline V gene lookup returns CDR1 LNHDA and CDR2 SQIVND (reference sequence). This chain's CDR3 is CASLNRNTEAFF. The CDR3 DNA reads as TGTGCCAGTCTAAACAGGAACACTGAAGCTTTCTTT.

This clonotype was seen at least ten times. The V call is TRBV3-1, the J call TRBJ2-1, with D possibly TRBD1 on 5 matching bases. The CDR3 is made up of 14 amino acids. From germline, CDR1 is LGHDT and CDR2 YNNKEL (reference sequence). Trimming took off 4 bases at V and 10 bases at J, with 17 bases between the two ends. CDR3 bases: TGTGCCAGCAGCCCCCAAGGGGCTGCGCGGGAGCAGTTCTTC. It specifies CASSPQGAAREQFF.

This chain connects TRBV13 to TRBJ2-7; 7 bases are shared with TRBD1. The CDR3 has 14 residues. CDR1 and CDR2 (germline): PRHDT, FYEKMQ (reference sequence). J lost 5 bases, V lost 5 bases, and 9 bases had no gene match. The CDR3 reads CASSRRGFGNEQYF. As DNA, the CDR3 is TGTGCCAGCAGCCGCAGGGGGTTCGGCAACGAGCAGTACTTC.

This clonotype was seen only a few times. The chain has TRBV20-1 and TRBJ1-3; TRBD1 matches 7 bases. V was clipped by 3 bases and J by 1 base; unmatched bases: 6. The CDR3 consists of 15 residues. CDR1 is DFQATT, CDR2 SNEGSKA, per germline (reference sequence). CDR3 sequence: CSARETGRSGNTIYF. CDR3 bases: TGCAGTGCTAGGGAGACAGGGAGGTCTGGAAACACCATATATTTT.

This clonotype was observed a handful of times. The chain joins TRBV29-1 to TRBJ2-3, with TRBD1 as a possible D gene (5 bases). V dropped 6 bases and J dropped 0 bases, with 16 bases sitting between them. Germline CDR1 and CDR2: SQVTM and ANQGSEA. CDR3 length: 15 residues. The CDR3 here is CSVEPARASTDTQYF. The CDR3 bases are TGCAGCGTCGAGCCTGCCAGGGCTAGCACAGATACGCAGTATTTT.

The rearrangement links TRBV19 to TRBJ2-2, with D possibly matching TRBD1 (5 bases). Germline loops: CDR1 LNHDA, CDR2 SQIVND (reference sequence). This CDR3 has 15 amino acids. The V gene lost 4 bases and the J gene lost 4 bases, with 13 bases spanning the gap. Written as DNA, the CDR3 is TGTGCCAGTAGTAAAGGCAGGGTCGGCACCGGGGAGCTGTTTTTT. Its translation is CASSKGRVGTGELFF.